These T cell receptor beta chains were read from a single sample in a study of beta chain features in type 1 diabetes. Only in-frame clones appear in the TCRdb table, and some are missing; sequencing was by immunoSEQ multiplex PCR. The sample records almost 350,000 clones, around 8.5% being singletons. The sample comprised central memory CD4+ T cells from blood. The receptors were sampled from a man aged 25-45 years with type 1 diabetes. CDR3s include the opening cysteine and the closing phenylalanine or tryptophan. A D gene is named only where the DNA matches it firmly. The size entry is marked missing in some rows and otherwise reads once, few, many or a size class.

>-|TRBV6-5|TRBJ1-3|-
TGTGCCAGCAGTTACTCGAAGCCGGGAAACACCATATATTTT
CASSYSKPGNTIYF
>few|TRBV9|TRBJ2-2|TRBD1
TGTGCCAGCAGCTCCCCGGACAGGGCCACCGGGGAGCTGTTTTTT
CASSSPDRATGELFF
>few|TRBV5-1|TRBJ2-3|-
TGCGCCAGCAGCTTGGGAGGGTATAGCACAGATACGCAGTATTTT
CASSLGGYSTDTQYF
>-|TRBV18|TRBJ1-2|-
TGTGCCAGCTCACCACCATCAGGGACGAACTATGGCTACACCTTC
CASSPPSGTNYGYTF
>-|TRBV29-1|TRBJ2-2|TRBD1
TGCAGCGTTGAGAGGGGGCAGAACACCGGGGAGCTGTTTTTT
CSVERGQNTGELFF
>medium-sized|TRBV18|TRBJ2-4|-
TGTGCCAGCTCACCATCAATCGAAAACATTCAGTACTTC
CASSPSIENIQYF
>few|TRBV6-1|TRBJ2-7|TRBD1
TGTGCCGCCGATGGCGGGGACAGGGGGCACAAGCAGTACTTC
CAADGGDRGHKQYF
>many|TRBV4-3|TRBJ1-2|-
TGCGCCAGCAGCCAAGATTTTGAAGGCCTCTATGGCTACACCTTC
CASSQDFEGLYGYTF
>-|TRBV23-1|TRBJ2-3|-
TGCGCCAGCAGTCCTGAGGGGGGGTACCCCCCAGTGGCAGATACGCAGTATTTT
CASSPEGGYPPVADTQYF
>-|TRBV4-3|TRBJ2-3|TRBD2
TGCGCCAGCAGCCCCTCTCTCAGCGCGGGGGGGATAGATACGCAGTATTTT
CASSPSLSAGGIDTQYF
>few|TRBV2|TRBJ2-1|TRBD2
TGTGCCAGCAGGCCCGCTAGCGGAACCAATGAGCAGTTCTTC
CASRPASGTNEQFF
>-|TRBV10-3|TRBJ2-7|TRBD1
TGTGCCATCAGTGGACAGGGTGGGTCGGGGGAGCAGTACTTC
CAISGQGGSGEQYF
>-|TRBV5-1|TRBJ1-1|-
TGCGCCAGCAGCGCGGACGGCCAACGGGGCACTGAAGCTTTCTTT
CASSADGQRGTEAFF
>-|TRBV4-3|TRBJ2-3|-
TGCGCCAGCACCCGCCTATTGGGGGGGCGAGATACGCAGTATTTT
CASTRLLGGRDTQYF
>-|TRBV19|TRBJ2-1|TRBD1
TGTGCCAGTAGTTTTGGGACAGACAATGAGCAGTTCTTC
CASSFGTDNEQFF
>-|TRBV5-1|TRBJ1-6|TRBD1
TGCGCCAGCAGCTTGCAAGGACAGGGTTCTTCACCCCTCCACTTT
CASSLQGQGSSPLHF
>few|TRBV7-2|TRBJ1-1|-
TGTGCCAGCAGCTCCATTACGGGGACTGAAGCTTTCTTT
CASSSITGTEAFF
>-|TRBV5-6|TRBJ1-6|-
TGTGCCAGCAGCTTGGGTCGGGGGCCTCCCCTCCACTTT
CASSLGRGPPLHF
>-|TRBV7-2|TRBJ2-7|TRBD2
TGTGCCAGCAGCCCCAGCGGGGCAGAGCAGTACTTC
CASSPSGAEQYF
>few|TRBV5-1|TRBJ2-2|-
TGCGCCAGCAGCTTGGCCCCAGGGAAGAACACCGGGGAGCTGTTTTTT
CASSLAPGKNTGELFF
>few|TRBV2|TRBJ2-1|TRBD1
TGTGCCAGCAGGATGGGACAGGGAAACGGGGACAACTACAATGAGCAGTTCTTC
CASRMGQGNGDNYNEQFF
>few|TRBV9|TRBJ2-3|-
TGTGCCAGCAGCGTAGGGTCCGGGGCGGATACGCAGTATTTT
CASSVGSGADTQYF
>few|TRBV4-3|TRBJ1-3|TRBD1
TGCGCCAGCAGCCAAGATAGGGGGCCCCCCAGCCCTGGAAACACCATATATTTT
CASSQDRGPPSPGNTIYF
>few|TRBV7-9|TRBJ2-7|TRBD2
TGTGCCAGCAGCTTAGGGACTAGCGGGGTCTCCTACGAGCAGTACTTC
CASSLGTSGVSYEQYF
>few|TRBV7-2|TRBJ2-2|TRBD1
TGTGCCAGCAGCGTGGACAGGGCCGGGGAGCTGTTTTTT
CASSVDRAGELFF
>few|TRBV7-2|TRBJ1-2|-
TGTGCCAGCAGCGCACCAGGGAGGACAACCTATGGCTACACCTTC
CASSAPGRTTYGYTF